The 20 T cell receptor beta chains given below trace back to one sample, sequenced in a study of identical twins. MiXCR, applied by TCRdb to the 5' RACE reads, yields one record per CDR3 protein. The data hold roughly 690,000 distinct CDR3 sequences, with roughly 6% observed a single time. Input material: naive T cells sorted from blood. Every receptor here comes from a man younger than 35 in good health.

The sample holds a few counts of this clonotype. This rearrangement joins TRBV20-1 to TRBJ2-5; D not certain. This CDR3 is 15 amino acids long. Germline V CDR1 and CDR2: DFQATT, SNEGSKA (reference sequence). V lost 0 bases to trimming and J lost 5 bases, with 16 bases between them. The CDR3 reads CSARDLKGMGETQYF. CDR3 sequence (DNA): TGCAGTGCTAGAGATCTCAAAGGGATGGGGGAGACCCAGTACTTC.

On this clonotype itself: A much larger clone sits a single nucleotide away, making a read error possible. V is TRBV10-3 and J is TRBJ2-3, with a possible D match to TRBD2 (6 bases). The CDR3 totals 17 residues. Per germline, CDR1 ENHRY and CDR2 SYGVKD. The CDR3 is CAISAFQLAGGADTQFF. The CDR3 DNA follows: TGTGCCATCAGTGCCTTCCAACTAGCCGGAGGGGCAGATACGCAGTTTTTT.

With respect to this clonotype: This may stem from a read error, because a much larger clone lies one nucleotide away. The genes are TRBV5-1 and TRBJ2-1; TRBD2 aligns across 7 bases. This CDR3 comprises 15 residues. Germline CDR1 reads SGHRS; CDR2 reads YFSETQ. CDR3 in amino acids: CTSSQSGMGNNEQFF. The CDR3 coding sequence is TGCACCAGCAGCCAAAGCGGGATGGGTAACAATGAGCAGTTCTTC.

A few counts support this clonotype. This chain joins TRBV4-1 and TRBJ2-1; possibly TRBD1 or TRBD2 for D (5 bases each). The V gene lost 4 bases and the J gene lost 10 bases, with 11 bases spanning the gap. The CDR3 is 12 amino acids. Germline-derived CDR1 and CDR2 are MGHRA and YSYEKL. The CDR3 region is CASSPIGTEQFF. CDR3 nucleotide sequence: TGCGCCAGCAGCCCAATCGGGACGGAGCAGTTCTTC.

In DNA, the CDR3 is TGTGCCAGCACCCTAAATGGGGGACAGGGTAACAATGAGCAGTTCTTC. This sequence encodes CASTLNGGQGNNEQFF. V usage is TRBV28 and J usage is TRBJ2-1; the match to TRBD1 covers 9 bases. CDR3 size: 16 residues. V trimming: 7 bases; J trimming: 5 bases; junction bases outside the gene matches: 12. Germline V gene data show CDR1 as MDHEN and CDR2 as SYDVKM.

This clonotype was recorded many times. The chain employs TRBV12-3 or TRBV12-4 and TRBJ2-1; D tentatively reads TRBD1 or TRBD2 (5 bases each). The V and J ends lost 6 bases and 9 bases respectively, with 12 bases between them. The CDR3 runs 12 residues. This CDR3 is CASSTGRTEQFF. The DNA for the CDR3 is TGTGCCAGCAGCACGGGACGGACTGAGCAGTTCTTC.

This clonotype was found a few times. The V and J genes are TRBV7-9 and TRBJ2-7; tentative D call: TRBD2 (6 bases). This CDR3 comprises 12 residues. The V end lost 10 bases, the J end lost 6 bases, and 16 bases lay between the germline ends. Germline lookup yields CDR1 SEHNR and CDR2 FQNEAQ (reference sequence). The CDR3 nucleotides are TGTGCCATCCAGCACGGGGGAAGCGAGCAGTACTTC. Residues: CAIQHGGSEQYF. The full variable domain, rest sourced from reference TRBV7-9 and TRBJ2-7, is DTGVSQNPRHKITKRGQNVTFRCDPISEHNRLYWYRQTLGQGPEFLTYFQNEAQLEKSRLLSDRFSAERPKGSFSTLEIQRTEQGDSAMYLCAIQHGGSEQYFGPGTRLTVT.

This clonotype was detected many times. The CDR3 here is CASSSGGGTDTQYF. The CDR3 region has the DNA TGTGCCAGCAGTTCGGGGGGAGGGACAGATACGCAGTATTTT. The J gene is TRBJ2-3, the V gene TRBV28; 7 positions match TRBD2. This CDR3 comprises 14 residues. With V trimmed by 4 bases and J by 3 bases, 4 bases remained unmatched. Germline CDR1 MDHEN, CDR2 SYDVKM.

J is TRBJ2-1 and V is TRBV20-1; D is uncertain. CDR1 is DFQATT and CDR2 is SNEGSKA in the germline V gene (reference sequence). CDR3 size: 14 residues. Trimming left V 4 bases short and J 6 bases short, with 16 bases between. The CDR3 here is CSAISPTVSNEQFF. As DNA, the CDR3 is TGCAGTGCTATCAGCCCCACTGTTAGCAATGAGCAGTTCTTC.

V is TRBV3-1 and J is TRBJ2-5; 8 bases are shared with TRBD2. Germline-derived CDR1 and CDR2 are LGHDT and YNNKEL (reference sequence). Germline trimming cut 4 bases from V and 5 bases from J; bases unmatched to any gene: 12. The CDR3 has 16 residues. Here the CDR3 DNA reads TGTGCCAGCAGCCCACGCCACGGGACTAGGGGCGAGACCCAGTACTTC. It translates to CASSPRHGTRGETQYF.

This rearrangement joins TRBV28 to TRBJ2-1; 10 nucleotides agree with TRBD1. The CDR3 totals 17 residues. The junction had 13 bases not matched to a gene; V was cut back by 3 bases and J by 8 bases. Germline loops: CDR1 MDHEN, CDR2 SYDVKM. The DNA of the CDR3 is TGTGCCAGCAGTTTCCCCCTCGGACAGGGGGATCCGGATGAGCAGTTCTTC. Translating gives CASSFPLGQGDPDEQFF. Full variable domain (missing parts from reference TRBV28 and TRBJ2-1): DVKVTQSSRYLVKRTGEKVFLECVQDMDHENMFWYRQDPGLGLRLIYFSYDVKMKEKGDIPEGYSVSREKKERFSLILESASTNQTSMYLCASSFPLGQGDPDEQFFGPGTRLTVL.

The chain joins TRBV27 to TRBJ1-6; D possibly corresponds to TRBD1 (6 bases). V dropped 7 bases and J dropped 14 bases, with 21 bases sitting between them. This CDR3 is built from 14 residues. Germline V gene sequence: CDR1 MNHEY, CDR2 SMNVEV (reference sequence). The CDR3 loop reads CASTRGAGFLSLHF. The CDR3 DNA sequence: TGTGCCAGCACTCGGGGGGCCGGCTTTCTATCCCTCCACTTT.

In this sample, this clonotype turned up many times. The genes are TRBV5-1 and TRBJ2-7; tentatively, D is TRBD2 (5 bases). Germline V gene sequence: CDR1 SGHRS, CDR2 YFSETQ. Trimming cost V 2 bases and J 3 bases, with 21 bases left between them. The CDR3 runs 17 residues. The CDR3 DNA follows: TGCGCCAGCAGCTTAACGGGGTTTGCTATTGGGAACTACGAGCAGTACTTC. Translating it yields CASSLTGFAIGNYEQYF.

This clonotype was picked up a small number of times. V usage is TRBV6-2 or TRBV6-3 and J usage is TRBJ2-1; D uncertain. Germline CDR1 reads MNHEY; CDR2 reads SVGEGT. Trimming stripped 2 bases from V and 4 bases from J, with 9 bases between. The CDR3 loop spans 14 amino acids. CDR3 in DNA: TGTGCCAGCAGTTACGTAGGCACATACAATGAGCAGTTCTTC. This sequence encodes CASSYVGTYNEQFF.

This clonotype was seen at least ten times. This chain connects TRBV12-3 or TRBV12-4 to TRBJ2-1, with D unclear. This CDR3 is built from 17 residues. Trimming left V 7 bases short and J 5 bases short, with 24 bases between. The CDR3, as DNA: TGTGCCAGCATTCCAGGCTTTTGGGCGGTCGCCCACAATGAGCAGTTCTTC. This gives the protein CASIPGFWAVAHNEQFF.

Many counts were recorded for this clonotype. This rearrangement joins TRBV27 to TRBJ1-6; D might be TRBD1 (6 bases). The CDR3 runs to 14 residues. The germline V gene encodes CDR1 MNHEY and CDR2 SMNVEV (reference sequence). V was clipped by 10 bases and J by 4 bases, with 14 bases between them. CDR3 nucleotides: TGTGCCACCCACAAAACAGGGTATAATTCACCCCTCCACTTT. As protein: CATHKTGYNSPLHF.

The chain joins TRBV30 to TRBJ1-2; 9 nucleotides align to TRBD1. This CDR3 is built from 13 residues. Germline V CDR1 and CDR2: GTSNPN, SVGIG (reference sequence). The trim removed 7 bases at V and 4 bases at J, leaving 7 bases unmatched. CDR3 loop: CAYPRDRVYGYTF. The CDR3 DNA sequence: TGTGCCTACCCCCGGGACAGGGTCTATGGCTACACCTTC.

This clonotype has ten or more counts. The rearrangement links TRBV29-1 to TRBJ2-3; the D gene is possibly TRBD2 (5 bases). The V end lost 5 bases, the J end lost 3 bases, and 12 bases lay between the germline ends. Germline-derived CDR1 and CDR2 are SQVTM and ANQGSEA. The CDR3 contains 13 residues. The CDR3 loop reads CSVTGRLTDTQYF. The CDR3 DNA reads TGCAGCGTTACGGGAAGATTGACAGATACGCAGTATTTT.

The J gene is TRBJ2-2, the V gene TRBV6-4; D not certain. Germline V lookup: CDR1 MRHNA, CDR2 SNTAGT. V lost 6 bases and J lost 0, with 8 bases in between. This CDR3 has 14 residues. CDR3 DNA: TGTGCCAGCAGCCGGCCCGCGAACACCGGGGAGCTGTTTTTT. Protein sequence: CASSRPANTGELFF.

The V and J genes are TRBV11-1 and TRBJ2-3; 10 nucleotides align to TRBD2. Germline CDR1 reads SGHAT; CDR2 reads FQDESV (reference sequence). V gave up 8 bases and J gave up 7 bases; unmatched junction bases: 27. The CDR3 runs 20 residues. CDR3 coding DNA: TGTGCCAGCGATTCCTCCCTCAGGGGGGCTAGCGGGAGCCTCTGGAATACGCAGTATTTT. As protein: CASDSSLRGASGSLWNTQYF.